This T cell receptor beta chain was identified during a study of Ad26.COV2.S vaccination and SARS-CoV-2 variants. Across the whole study: The authors gave Ad26.COV2.S intramuscularly, either once or twice 56 days apart. Study-wide points: Researchers reported similar non-spike TCR breadth in vaccine and placebo recipients. It was reported that spike-specific CD8+ and CD4+ T cell responses were substantially broad after vaccination.

Comment on this clone: Antigen unknown.

Treatment of the sample: around 19 received Ad26.COV2.S at low or high dose, single or two shots; about five received placebo; per-sample allocation not given. Sampling happened 63 days after the first vaccine or placebo injection. Germline assignment: CDR1 MDHEN and CDR2 SYDVKM. The CDR3 sequence is 14 residues long. The trim removed 5 bases at V and 7 bases at J, leaving 7 bases unmatched. Profiled with immunoSEQ multiplex PCR; TCRdb holds only in-frame clones, not every one. The sample has a few hundred thousand clones; around 93% are singletons. Sample: peripheral blood, taken in a trial of Ad26.COV2.S vaccine versus placebo. The sequence came from a person between 18 and 65 years old who received the Ad26.COV2.S COVID-19 vaccine or a placebo. V gene TRBV28 combines with J gene TRBJ2-1; TRBD2 matches at 8 bases. The CDR3, as DNA: TGTGCCAGCAGTCTAATAGCGGGGCAGAATGAGCAGTTCTTC. The encoded protein is CASSLIAGQNEQFF. The full variable domain, with the rest looked up from reference TRBV28 and TRBJ2-1, is DVKVTQSSRYLVKRTGEKVFLECVQDMDHENMFWYRQDPGLGLRLIYFSYDVKMKEKGDIPEGYSVSREKKERFSLILESASTNQTSMYLCASSLIAGQNEQFFGPGTRLTVL.